This T cell receptor beta chain was captured in a study of T-cell memory formation after mild COVID-19. Study conclusions and caveats: CD8+ contracting clones occupied EMRA, while CD4+ ones occupied mainly CM and EM. A second wave expanding day 15 to 37 was CD4+-biased; contracting clones were balanced. Second-wave clones with a day 37 peak had unconfirmed SARS-CoV-2 specificity.

UMIs and sample barcodes were carried by the TCR alpha and TCR beta cDNA libraries that 5'RACE produced using constant-segment primers. From the 5' RACE reads, TCRdb called clonotypes with MiXCR, one entry per CDR3 protein. Among around 300,000 distinct CDR3 sequences listed, 7% to 10% were seen once. Germline CDR1 and CDR2: SGHRS and YFSETQ. The CDR3 loop spans 13 amino acids. V dropped 7 bases and J dropped 6 bases, with 16 bases sitting between them. Worth noting for this clonotype: Its target is not known.

This TCR was sampled from a man aged 18 to 29 who had mild COVID-19 (a few samples of this study predate the infection). Cell type and time point are not known. Material for sequencing was PBMCs or a T cell subset sorted from them (not recorded which). V usage is TRBV5-1 and J usage is TRBJ1-2; the D gene is possibly TRBD1 (6 bases). This CDR3 reads CASARRDTDGYTF. CDR3 DNA: TGCGCCAGCGCAAGACGGGACACCGATGGCTACACCTTC.